This record covers a single T cell receptor beta chain. The antigen remains unidentified. At the time of active disease, bone marrow was collected from every patient. This entry is derived from a study of read filtering for tumor transcriptome and immune sequencing. Looking at the study overall: R-ISS stage counts were roughly eight for I, approximately 16 for II, about seven for III. IR-seq gave about 4.05 to 11 million TCR reads per sample; RNA-seq gave about 80 to 1,300. Study-level points and caveats: About 81.9% of IR-seq clonotypes had a single read, yet these held about 3.6% of reads.

Per germline, CDR1 LNHNV and CDR2 YYDKDF (reference sequence). The CDR3 totals 13 residues. Trimming left V 6 bases short and J 9 bases short, with 15 bases between. This library used roughly 370 ng RNA and molecular barcoded adaptors spanning alpha/delta and beta/gamma chains. Each CDR3 protein is one row after TCRdb ran MiXCR on the reads. The table shows more than 70,000 distinct CDR3 sequences, with roughly 21% occurring only once. The J gene is TRBJ2-4, the V gene TRBV15, with unresolved D. This TCR came from a donor at least 40 years old with multiple myeloma. Specimen: a population of CD138-negative cells sorted from bone marrow. The CDR3 loop is CATSPELSSIQYF. CDR3 DNA: TGTGCCACCAGTCCGGAGCTTTCGAGCATTCAGTACTTC.